This entry lists 7 T cell receptor beta chains sequenced from one sample in a study of blood T cell repertoires in COVID-19. Generated by immunoSEQ multiplex PCR, the TCRdb table keeps only in-frame clones and is missing some. Among around 72,000 clones listed, approximately 88% were seen once. The source material was peripheral blood. Every receptor here comes from a woman in her seventies with acute or convalescent COVID-19.

The rearrangement uses TRBV28 and TRBJ1-5; 11 nucleotides agree with TRBD1. Looked up from germline, CDR1 is MDHEN and CDR2 is SYDVKM. The CDR3 has 18 residues. V shed 2 bases and J 6 bases; nucleotides not matched to a gene: 12. The CDR3 sequence is CASSLGGQGASVGQPQHF. CDR3 DNA: TGTGCCAGCAGTTTAGGCGGACAGGGGGCAAGCGTCGGTCAGCCCCAGCATTTT.

The chain employs TRBV27 and TRBJ1-5; TRBD1 aligns across 9 bases. This CDR3 comprises 16 residues. Trimming removed 5 bases from V and 2 bases from J; junction bases left unmatched: 7. Germline CDR1 MNHEY, CDR2 SMNVEV (reference sequence). CDR3 in DNA: TGTGCCAGCAGTACAAGACAGGGGGTACGCAATCAGCCCCAGCATTTT. It codes for CASSTRQGVRNQPQHF.

The V call is TRBV7-6, the J call TRBJ2-2; 8 bases match TRBD1. The CDR3 is made up of 16 amino acids. The V gene's germline CDR1 is SGHVS and CDR2 FNYEAQ. V lost 6 bases, J lost 2 bases, and 8 bases stayed unmatched. CDR3 bases: TGTGCCAGCAGAAAAACAGGGGGAGGTAACACCGGGGAGCTGTTTTTT. Its translation is CASRKTGGGNTGELFF.

The chain is built from TRBV7-3 and TRBJ2-1; 7 bases are a match to TRBD2. Germline CDR1 and CDR2: SGHTA and FQGTGA. CDR3 size: 14 residues. V was clipped by 7 bases and J by 7 bases; unmatched bases: 10. Here the CDR3 reads CASTSGGSPNEQFF. CDR3 DNA: TGTGCCAGCACCTCGGGCGGGAGTCCAAATGAGCAGTTCTTC.

This chain connects TRBV5-1 to TRBJ1-1, with TRBD1 matching over 8 bases. The germline gives CDR1 SGHRS, CDR2 YFSETQ. V shed 4 bases, J shed 5 bases, and the junction held 7 bases outside the gene matches. This CDR3 comprises 14 residues. For the CDR3, the DNA is TGCGCCAGCAGCACCGGGACAGGAGGGACTGAAGCTTTCTTT. It specifies CASSTGTGGTEAFF.

The CDR3: CASSSNQGRNEKLFF. For the CDR3, the DNA is TGCGCCAGCAGTTCTAACCAGGGGCGGAATGAAAAACTGTTTTTT. The chain links TRBV5-1 to TRBJ1-4; D is possibly TRBD1 (6 bases). Germline lookup yields CDR1 SGHRS and CDR2 YFSETQ. This CDR3 has 15 amino acids. The V gene lost 5 bases and the J gene lost 5 bases, with 16 bases spanning the gap.

V usage is TRBV28 and J usage is TRBJ2-7; TRBD1 aligns across 11 bases. The CDR3 sequence is 15 residues long. V lost 5 bases to trimming and J lost 2 bases; unmatched junction nucleotides: 5. The germline V gene encodes CDR1 MDHEN and CDR2 SYDVKM. The CDR3 loop is CASSRPGQGAYEQYF. The CDR3 DNA reads as TGTGCCAGCAGTCGGCCGGGACAGGGGGCCTACGAGCAGTACTTC.